This T cell receptor (beta chain) was documented in a study of blood T cell repertoires in COVID-19. The wider study: T cells, B-cell-depleted T cells, or PBMCs provided the cDNA or gDNA that served as material.

Germline V lookup: CDR1 LNHDA, CDR2 SQIVND (reference sequence). The CDR3 extends over 14 amino acids. The J segment lost 6 bases and the V segment lost 6 bases, leaving 6 bases of the junction unmatched. As handled by the study authors: The assay estimated nucleated cells by amplifying reference gene primers. Sequencing was performed with immunoSEQ multiplex PCR; in TCRdb, only in-frame clones are kept and a portion is missing. V, J and clone size derive from that table, while D and trimming were established from the DNA sequence. Among 50,000 to 65,000 clones listed, approximately 82% were seen once.

The source material was peripheral blood. V gene TRBV19 combines with J gene TRBJ1-5; 9 nucleotides line up with TRBD1. This clonotype originated in a human donor in a cohort sampled during active COVID-19. The CDR3, as DNA: TGTGCCAGTAGACAGGGGGCACGCATTCAGCCCCAGCATTTT. This encodes CASRQGARIQPQHF.